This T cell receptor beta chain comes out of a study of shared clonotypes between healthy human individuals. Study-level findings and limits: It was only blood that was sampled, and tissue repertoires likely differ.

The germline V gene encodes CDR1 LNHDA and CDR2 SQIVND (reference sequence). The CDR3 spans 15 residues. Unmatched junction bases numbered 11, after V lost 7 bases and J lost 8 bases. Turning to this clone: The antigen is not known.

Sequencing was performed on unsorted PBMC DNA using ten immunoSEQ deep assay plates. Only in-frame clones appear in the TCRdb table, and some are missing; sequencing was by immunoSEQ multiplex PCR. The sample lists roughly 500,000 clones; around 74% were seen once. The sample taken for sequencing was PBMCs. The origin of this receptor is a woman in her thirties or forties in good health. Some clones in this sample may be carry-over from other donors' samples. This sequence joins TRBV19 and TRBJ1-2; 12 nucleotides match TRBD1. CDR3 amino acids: CASTRSPGQGAGYTF. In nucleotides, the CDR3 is TGTGCCAGTACAAGAAGCCCGGGACAGGGGGCCGGCTACACCTTC.